The rows below give T cell receptor beta chains drawn from one sample of a study of blood T cell repertoires in COVID-19. Only in-frame clones appear in the TCRdb table, and some are missing; sequencing was by immunoSEQ multiplex PCR. This sample has under 350,000 clones, with 70% to 90% found just once. Input material: PBMCs or T cells enriched from blood (not recorded which). Receptors were obtained from a man aged 25 to 40 who had recovered from COVID-19. CDR3s include the opening cysteine and the closing phenylalanine or tryptophan. The D gene is left open where the match is weak. Some rows have no size entry. The others give once, few or many, or a class for an expanded clone.

CDR3 protein: CASSIRYRVGEKLFF
CDR3 DNA: TGTGCCAGTAGTATTCGATACAGGGTTGGTGAAAAACTGTTTTTT
D gene: NA
V gene: TRBV19
J gene: TRBJ1-4
CDR3 length: 15
clone size: few

CDR3 protein: CSAYSGRRGYEQYF
CDR3 DNA: TGCAGCGCTTACTCCGGGCGTCGGGGATACGAGCAGTACTTC
D gene: NA
V gene: TRBV29-1
J gene: TRBJ2-7
CDR3 length: 14
clone size: NA

CDR3 protein: CASSLLYREGEQYF
CDR3 DNA: TGTGCCAGCAGCTTATTGTACAGGGAGGGCGAGCAGTACTTC
D gene: NA
V gene: TRBV7-8
J gene: TRBJ2-7
CDR3 length: 14
clone size: NA

CDR3 protein: CASVGTGGLSGNTIYF
CDR3 DNA: TGTGCCAGCGTAGGGACAGGCGGCCTCTCTGGAAACACCATATATTTT
D gene: TRBD1
V gene: TRBV28
J gene: TRBJ1-3
CDR3 length: 16
clone size: NA

CDR3 protein: CASSLSHEQYF
CDR3 DNA: TGTGCCAGCAGCCTAAGCCACGAGCAGTACTTC
D gene: NA
V gene: TRBV6-5
J gene: TRBJ2-7
CDR3 length: 11
clone size: NA

CDR3 protein: CASSFPGTPPGINTQYF
CDR3 DNA: TGCGCCAGCAGCTTCCCCGGGACACCTCCCGGGATAAATACGCAGTATTTT
D gene: NA
V gene: TRBV5-1
J gene: TRBJ2-3
CDR3 length: 17
clone size: NA

CDR3 protein: CSVDPDSLLNYGYTF
CDR3 DNA: TGCAGCGTTGACCCCGACAGCCTACTTAACTATGGCTACACCTTC
D gene: NA
V gene: TRBV29-1
J gene: TRBJ1-2
CDR3 length: 15
clone size: NA

CDR3 protein: CSATSEGEQYF
CDR3 DNA: TGCAGTGCTACATCAGAGGGCGAGCAGTACTTC
D gene: NA
V gene: TRBV20-1
J gene: TRBJ2-7
CDR3 length: 11
clone size: NA

CDR3 protein: CASSTTGELFF
CDR3 DNA: TGTGCCAGTAGTACGACCGGGGAGCTGTTTTTT
D gene: NA
V gene: TRBV19
J gene: TRBJ2-2
CDR3 length: 11
clone size: NA

CDR3 protein: CASSSQGTYEQYF
CDR3 DNA: TGTGCCAGCAGCTCGCAGGGCACCTACGAGCAGTACTTC
D gene: NA
V gene: TRBV7-6
J gene: TRBJ2-7
CDR3 length: 13
clone size: NA

CDR3 protein: CASIRDRDYEQYF
CDR3 DNA: TGTGCCAGCATCCGGGACAGGGACTACGAGCAGTACTTC
D gene: TRBD1
V gene: TRBV6-5
J gene: TRBJ2-7
CDR3 length: 13
clone size: NA

CDR3 protein: CASSEGWALDTQYF
CDR3 DNA: TGTGCCAGCAGTGAAGGATGGGCCTTAGATACGCAGTATTTT
D gene: NA
V gene: TRBV2
J gene: TRBJ2-3
CDR3 length: 14
clone size: NA

CDR3 protein: CASSLSYYVDEQFF
CDR3 DNA: TGTGCCAGCAGCTTAAGCTACTACGTCGATGAGCAGTTCTTC
D gene: NA
V gene: TRBV7-2
J gene: TRBJ2-1
CDR3 length: 14
clone size: NA

CDR3 protein: CAWSVGDSLKDTQYF
CDR3 DNA: TGTGCCTGGAGTGTCGGAGACAGTTTGAAAGATACGCAGTATTTT
D gene: NA
V gene: TRBV30
J gene: TRBJ2-3
CDR3 length: 15
clone size: NA

CDR3 protein: CASSQADSSLSVTQYF
CDR3 DNA: TGTGCCAGCAGTCAAGCAGACAGTAGCTTGAGTGTTACGCAGTATTTT
D gene: NA
V gene: TRBV7-9
J gene: TRBJ2-3
CDR3 length: 16
clone size: NA

CDR3 protein: CASSRAGALPDTQYF
CDR3 DNA: TGTGCCAGCTCTCGGGCGGGGGCGCTCCCAGATACGCAGTATTTT
D gene: NA
V gene: TRBV27
J gene: TRBJ2-3
CDR3 length: 15
clone size: NA

CDR3 protein: CASSRGTGSWSSEAFF
CDR3 DNA: TGTGCCAGCAGCCGAGGGACAGGGAGCTGGTCGTCTGAAGCTTTCTTT
D gene: TRBD1
V gene: TRBV16
J gene: TRBJ1-1
CDR3 length: 16
clone size: NA

CDR3 protein: CASGFGTGGTGELFF
CDR3 DNA: TGTGCTAGTGGTTTCGGGACAGGGGGCACCGGGGAGCTGTTTTTT
D gene: TRBD1
V gene: TRBV12-5
J gene: TRBJ2-2
CDR3 length: 15
clone size: NA

CDR3 protein: CASSQVRGETQYF
CDR3 DNA: TGCGCCAGCAGCCAAGTTAGGGGAGAGACCCAGTACTTC
D gene: NA
V gene: TRBV4-1
J gene: TRBJ2-5
CDR3 length: 13
clone size: NA

CDR3 protein: CASSQASTSGTYNEQFF
CDR3 DNA: TGCGCCAGCAGCCAAGCGAGTACTAGCGGGACCTACAATGAGCAGTTCTTC
D gene: TRBD2
V gene: TRBV4-1
J gene: TRBJ2-1
CDR3 length: 17
clone size: NA

CDR3 protein: CASSAHMRGGEDEQFF
CDR3 DNA: TGTGCCAGCAGCGCTCATATGCGGGGGGGCGAGGATGAGCAGTTCTTC
D gene: TRBD2
V gene: TRBV7-6
J gene: TRBJ2-1
CDR3 length: 16
clone size: NA

CDR3 protein: CASRNRVGTYNEQFF
CDR3 DNA: TGTGCCAGCAGGAACAGGGTTGGAACCTACAATGAGCAGTTCTTC
D gene: NA
V gene: TRBV27
J gene: TRBJ2-1
CDR3 length: 15
clone size: NA

CDR3 protein: CASSIQVNQPQHF
CDR3 DNA: TGTGCCAGTAGTATACAGGTCAATCAGCCCCAGCATTTT
D gene: NA
V gene: TRBV19
J gene: TRBJ1-5
CDR3 length: 13
clone size: NA

CDR3 protein: CASSLQGGSNQPQHF
CDR3 DNA: TGTGCCAGCAGCTTACAGGGGGGTAGCAATCAGCCCCAGCATTTT
D gene: TRBD1
V gene: TRBV5-8
J gene: TRBJ1-5
CDR3 length: 15
clone size: NA

CDR3 protein: CASSPFDMLGSSEAFF
CDR3 DNA: TGTGCCAGCTCACCATTCGACATGCTTGGAAGCTCCGAGGCTTTCTTT
D gene: NA
V gene: TRBV18
J gene: TRBJ1-1
CDR3 length: 16
clone size: NA

CDR3 protein: CASSYSPNYNSPLHF
CDR3 DNA: TGTGCCAGCAGTTACTCCCCTAATTATAATTCACCCCTCCACTTT
D gene: NA
V gene: TRBV6-5
J gene: TRBJ1-6
CDR3 length: 15
clone size: NA

CDR3 protein: CASSLNSGPYEQYF
CDR3 DNA: TGTGCCAGCAGCCTAAACAGCGGCCCCTACGAGCAGTACTTC
D gene: NA
V gene: TRBV7-9
J gene: TRBJ2-7
CDR3 length: 14
clone size: NA

CDR3 protein: CASSDQYGYTF
CDR3 DNA: TGTGCCAGCAGTGACCAGTATGGCTACACCTTC
D gene: NA
V gene: TRBV2
J gene: TRBJ1-2
CDR3 length: 11
clone size: NA

CDR3 protein: CASSPGTGREKLFF
CDR3 DNA: TGTGCCAGCTCACCCGGGACAGGGAGGGAAAAACTGTTTTTT
D gene: TRBD1
V gene: TRBV18
J gene: TRBJ1-4
CDR3 length: 14
clone size: NA

CDR3 protein: CASSPSGRGGNTEAFF
CDR3 DNA: TGTGCCAGCAGCCCATCCGGACGGGGGGGAAACACTGAAGCTTTCTTT
D gene: NA
V gene: TRBV7-9
J gene: TRBJ1-1
CDR3 length: 16
clone size: NA

CDR3 protein: CASSRAGDEKLFF
CDR3 DNA: TGTGCCAGCTCACGGGCAGGCGATGAAAAACTGTTTTTT
D gene: NA
V gene: TRBV18
J gene: TRBJ1-4
CDR3 length: 13
clone size: NA

CDR3 protein: CASSQPGQGTYEQYF
CDR3 DNA: TGTGCCAGCTCACAACCGGGACAGGGTACCTACGAGCAGTACTTC
D gene: TRBD1
V gene: TRBV18
J gene: TRBJ2-7
CDR3 length: 15
clone size: NA

CDR3 protein: CASSRQGQGVGSPYGYTF
CDR3 DNA: TGCGCCAGCAGCCGACAGGGACAGGGTGTGGGTTCACCCTATGGCTACACCTTC
D gene: TRBD1
V gene: TRBV4-1
J gene: TRBJ1-2
CDR3 length: 18
clone size: few

CDR3 protein: CASSMGLAANTGELFF
CDR3 DNA: TGTGCCAGCAGCATGGGACTAGCGGCGAACACCGGGGAGCTGTTTTTT
D gene: TRBD2
V gene: TRBV11-3
J gene: TRBJ2-2
CDR3 length: 16
clone size: NA

CDR3 protein: CASSSTGSEQFF
CDR3 DNA: TGTGCCAGCAGCTCGACAGGGAGTGAGCAGTTCTTC
D gene: TRBD1
V gene: TRBV5-6
J gene: TRBJ2-1
CDR3 length: 12
clone size: NA

CDR3 protein: CASSSGAPGSSYNEQFF
CDR3 DNA: TGTGCCAGCAGCTCCGGTGCCCCGGGAAGCTCCTACAATGAGCAGTTCTTC
D gene: NA
V gene: TRBV9
J gene: TRBJ2-1
CDR3 length: 17
clone size: NA

CDR3 protein: CASTNPLGPGTPSPEQYF
CDR3 DNA: TGTGCCAGTACCAACCCTTTGGGACCCGGGACACCTTCTCCCGAGCAGTACTTC
D gene: NA
V gene: TRBV19
J gene: TRBJ2-7
CDR3 length: 18
clone size: NA

CDR3 protein: CASSHRTGDYGYTF
CDR3 DNA: TGTGCCAGCAGCCACCGGACAGGGGACTATGGCTACACCTTC
D gene: TRBD1
V gene: TRBV3-1/TRBV3-2
J gene: TRBJ1-2
CDR3 length: 14
clone size: NA

CDR3 protein: CASSEGQRGEAFF
CDR3 DNA: TGTGCCAGCAGTGAAGGGCAGCGGGGAGAAGCTTTCTTT
D gene: NA
V gene: TRBV2
J gene: TRBJ1-1
CDR3 length: 13
clone size: NA

CDR3 protein: CASSPPGLAGAYSYEQYF
CDR3 DNA: TGTGCCAGCTCACCGCCGGGACTAGCGGGGGCCTACTCCTACGAGCAGTACTTC
D gene: TRBD2
V gene: TRBV18
J gene: TRBJ2-7
CDR3 length: 18
clone size: once

CDR3 protein: CASSLQGAGTEAFF
CDR3 DNA: TGCGCCAGCAGCCTCCAGGGGGCTGGGACTGAAGCTTTCTTT
D gene: TRBD1
V gene: TRBV4-1
J gene: TRBJ1-1
CDR3 length: 14
clone size: NA

CDR3 protein: CASSKDRGPQETQYF
CDR3 DNA: TGTGCCAGCAGCAAGGACAGGGGGCCGCAAGAGACCCAGTACTTC
D gene: TRBD1
V gene: TRBV6-6
J gene: TRBJ2-5
CDR3 length: 15
clone size: NA

CDR3 protein: CASSRTENTEAFF
CDR3 DNA: TGTGCCAGCAGTCGCACAGAGAACACTGAAGCTTTCTTT
D gene: NA
V gene: TRBV7-9
J gene: TRBJ1-1
CDR3 length: 13
clone size: once

CDR3 protein: CASESSASSYNSPLHF
CDR3 DNA: TGTGCCAGCGAGTCATCAGCTAGCTCCTATAATTCACCCCTCCACTTT
D gene: NA
V gene: TRBV7-8
J gene: TRBJ1-6
CDR3 length: 16
clone size: once

CDR3 protein: CASTLGGVPTDTQYF
CDR3 DNA: TGCGCCAGCACCCTAGGAGGGGTCCCCACAGATACGCAGTATTTT
D gene: NA
V gene: TRBV5-1
J gene: TRBJ2-3
CDR3 length: 15
clone size: NA

CDR3 protein: CASSPFPTQRGTQTQYF
CDR3 DNA: TGTGCCAGCAGCCCCTTTCCTACCCAGCGGGGAACGCAGACCCAGTACTTC
D gene: TRBD2
V gene: TRBV5-5
J gene: TRBJ2-5
CDR3 length: 17
clone size: NA

CDR3 protein: CASSLVLGAKEQYF
CDR3 DNA: TGTGCCAGCAGCCTCGTCCTGGGGGCGAAGGAGCAGTACTTC
D gene: NA
V gene: TRBV7-8
J gene: TRBJ2-7
CDR3 length: 14
clone size: few

CDR3 protein: CASSLAIAPYEQYF
CDR3 DNA: TGTGCCAGCAGCTTGGCCATAGCGCCCTACGAGCAGTACTTC
D gene: NA
V gene: TRBV5-4
J gene: TRBJ2-7
CDR3 length: 14
clone size: NA

CDR3 protein: CASSIVTYSGNTIYF
CDR3 DNA: TGTGCCAGTAGTATCGTCACTTATTCTGGAAACACCATATATTTT
D gene: NA
V gene: TRBV19
J gene: TRBJ1-3
CDR3 length: 15
clone size: NA

CDR3 protein: CASMWLAGSNEQFF
CDR3 DNA: TGCGCCAGCATGTGGCTAGCGGGATCCAATGAGCAGTTCTTC
D gene: TRBD2
V gene: TRBV5-1
J gene: TRBJ2-1
CDR3 length: 14
clone size: NA

CDR3 protein: CASSLGQVDTEAFF
CDR3 DNA: TGTGCCAGCAGCTTAGGCCAGGTTGACACTGAAGCTTTCTTT
D gene: NA
V gene: TRBV11-3
J gene: TRBJ1-1
CDR3 length: 14
clone size: NA

CDR3 protein: CASSVRAGGLDEQFF
CDR3 DNA: TGTGCCAGCAGCGTAAGGGCAGGGGGCTTGGATGAGCAGTTCTTC
D gene: TRBD1
V gene: TRBV9
J gene: TRBJ2-1
CDR3 length: 15
clone size: NA

CDR3 protein: CAWSLTGGNQPQHF
CDR3 DNA: TGTGCCTGGAGTCTTACAGGGGGCAATCAGCCCCAGCATTTT
D gene: TRBD1
V gene: TRBV30
J gene: TRBJ1-5
CDR3 length: 14
clone size: NA